This entry describes one T cell receptor beta chain. This entry comes from a study of blood T cell repertoires in COVID-19. The overall study: The samples span acute and convalescent COVID-19 from the United States, Italy and Spain. PBMCs, B-cell-depleted T cells, or T cells provided the cDNA or gDNA that made up the material.

In the authors' workflow: Reference gene primer amplification gave estimated nucleated cell counts. The table came from immunoSEQ multiplex PCR; TCRdb's copy has only in-frame clones and leaves some out. V and J calls and clone size are those listed in that table; D and trimming were worked out from the DNA. The sample consists of some 100,000 clones, roughly 92% of them appearing once. With 2 bases removed from V and 3 bases from J, the gap between germline ends came to 6 bases. Germline CDR1 is LNHDA and CDR2 is SQIVND (reference sequence). The CDR3 runs 13 residues. The chain carries TRBV19 and TRBJ2-3; D is unresolved. This TCR was recovered from a man aged 65 to 79 with acute or convalescent COVID-19. Sequencing was performed on peripheral blood. CDR3 nucleotide sequence: TGTGCCAGTAGTATATCCGGGACAGATACGCAGTATTTT. This sequence encodes CASSISGTDTQYF.